Below are 11 T cell receptor beta chains sequenced from a single sample in a study of cytomegalovirus exposure and HLA in healthy donors. The PCR employed 60 Vbeta primers together with 13 Jbeta primers. Sequencing was performed with immunoSEQ multiplex PCR; in TCRdb, only in-frame clones are kept and a portion is missing. The sample includes roughly 120,000 clones, about three quarters of them seen just once. Sequences were obtained from PBMCs. The receptors were sampled from a woman aged 40 to 50 in good health and CMV-seropositive.

The chain links TRBV28 to TRBJ1-1; the D is unclear. Germline values: CDR1 MDHEN, CDR2 SYDVKM. Trimming shortened V by 4 bases and J by 11 bases, and 17 bases separated the two germline ends. CDR3 length equals 13 residues. Here the CDR3 reads CASSSGSLRRAFF. CDR3 nucleotides: TGTGCCAGCAGTTCCGGGTCCCTCCGGAGGGCTTTCTTT.

The V gene is TRBV25-1, the J gene TRBJ2-7, with 8 bases matching TRBD1. This CDR3 spans 15 amino acids. J gave up 2 bases and V 6 bases, and 9 bases lay outside the gene matches. The V gene's germline CDR1 is MGHDK and CDR2 SYGVNS. The CDR3 loop reads CASRSLGQGTYEQYF. In DNA form, the CDR3 reads TGTGCCAGCAGATCTCTCGGACAGGGAACCTACGAGCAGTACTTC.

Notes on this clone: The sample holds other DNA sequences that translate to the same CDR3. This chain connects TRBV10-3 to TRBJ1-5, with 7 positions matching TRBD1. The CDR3 is 15 residues long. J lost 6 bases, V lost 2 bases, and 7 bases had no gene match. Germline CDR1 and CDR2: ENHRY and SYGVKD. CDR3 amino acids: CAISETGQDGQPQHF. The CDR3 region has the DNA TGTGCCATCAGTGAGACCGGACAGGATGGTCAGCCCCAGCATTTT.

The V call is TRBV6-5, the J call TRBJ2-7, with TRBD1 matching over 11 bases. The junction had 2 bases not matched to a gene; V was cut back by 6 bases and J by 4 bases. Germline assignment: CDR1 MNHEY and CDR2 SVGAGI. This CDR3 is built from 13 residues. This chain's CDR3 is CASRRDRGYEQYF. CDR3 sequence (DNA): TGTGCCAGCAGACGGGACAGGGGGTACGAGCAGTACTTC.

J is TRBJ1-6 and V is TRBV5-1, with 10 bases aligning to TRBD1. Germline trimming cut 6 bases from V and 5 bases from J; bases unmatched to any gene: 5. This CDR3 comprises 15 residues. Germline CDR1 and CDR2: SGHRS and YFSETQ. The CDR3 DNA is TGCGCCAGCACCCGGGGGACAGGGGATAATTCACCCCTCCACTTT. It specifies CASTRGTGDNSPLHF. The variable domain in full, with the rest retrieved from reference TRBV5-1 and TRBJ1-6, is KAGVTQTPRYLIKTRGQQVTLSCSPISGHRSVSWYQQTPGQGLQFLFEYFSETQRNKGNFPGRFSGRQFSNSRSEMNVSTLELGDSALYLCASTRGTGDNSPLHFGNGTRLTVT.

This chain joins TRBV9 and TRBJ2-3, with 7 nucleotides matching TRBD1. The CDR3 extends over 15 amino acids. The germline gives CDR1 SGDLS, CDR2 YYNGEE. V lost 3 bases to trimming and J lost 0 bases; unmatched junction nucleotides: 4. The chain's CDR3 is CASSAGTASTDTQYF. Here the CDR3 DNA reads TGTGCCAGCAGCGCAGGGACAGCTAGCACAGATACGCAGTATTTT.

This chain uses TRBV4-3 with TRBJ1-2; no clear D. In germline, CDR1 is LGHNA, CDR2 YSLEER. V lost 0 bases and J lost 4, with 15 bases in between. CDR3 length: 16 amino acids. CDR3 sequence (DNA): TGCGCCAGCAGCCAAGATGGTACGACCCGGGGCTATGGCTACACCTTC. This gives the protein CASSQDGTTRGYGYTF.

The V gene is TRBV21-1, the J gene TRBJ1-2; the table's D call, TRBD1, was not checked against the DNA. TRBV21-1 is a known pseudogene. CDR3 length equals 16 residues. In DNA, the CDR3 is TGTGCCAGCAGCAAATACTCCCGCAGGGTTACCTATGGCTACACCTTC. Its translation is CASSKYSRRVTYGYTF.

The rearrangement links TRBV11-2 to TRBJ1-1, with D perhaps matching TRBD1 (6 bases). Trimming stripped 6 bases from V and 5 bases from J, with 13 bases between. The CDR3 totals 13 residues. Germline V gene data show CDR1 as SGHAT and CDR2 as FQNNGV. The CDR3: CASSFGQLTEAFF. The CDR3 DNA reads TGTGCCAGCAGTTTTGGACAGCTGACTGAAGCTTTCTTT. The whole variable domain, remainder taken from reference TRBV11-2 and TRBJ1-1, is EAGVAQSPRYKIIEKRQSVAFWCNPISGHATLYWYQQILGQGPKLLIQFQNNGVVDDSQLPKDRFSAERLKGVDSTLKIQPAKLEDSAVYLCASSFGQLTEAFFGQGTRLTVV.

This clone was seen only a few times. This rearrangement joins TRBV4-1 to TRBJ2-2; TRBD2 aligns across 7 bases. Trimming cost V 0 bases and J 3 bases; bases outside gene matches: 4. The CDR3 contains 16 residues. In germline, CDR1 is MGHRA, CDR2 YSYEKL. CDR3 nucleotide sequence: TGCGCCAGCAGCCAAGATAGGACTAGGGACACCGGGGAGCTGTTTTTT. Encoded protein: CASSQDRTRDTGELFF.

J is TRBJ1-2 and V is TRBV10-3; a weak D match, TRBD1 (6 bases). CDR1 is ENHRY, CDR2 SYGVKD, per germline. The CDR3 consists of 16 residues. V shed 3 bases and J shed 4 bases, with 18 bases lying between them. The CDR3 DNA reads TGTGCCATCAGTGAATCCCGGGACATCCATTCCTATGGCTACACCTTC. It is translated as CAISESRDIHSYGYTF.